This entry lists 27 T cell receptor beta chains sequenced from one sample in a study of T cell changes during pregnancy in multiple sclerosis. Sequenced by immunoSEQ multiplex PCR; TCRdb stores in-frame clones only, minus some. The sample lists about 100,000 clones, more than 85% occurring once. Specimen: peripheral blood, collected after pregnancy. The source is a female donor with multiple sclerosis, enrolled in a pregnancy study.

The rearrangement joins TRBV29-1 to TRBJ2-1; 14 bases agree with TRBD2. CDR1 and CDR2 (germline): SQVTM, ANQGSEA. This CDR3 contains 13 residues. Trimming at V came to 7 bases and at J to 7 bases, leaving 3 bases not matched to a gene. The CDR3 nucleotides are TGCAGCGAGGGACTAGCGGGAGTAAATGAGCAGTTCTTC. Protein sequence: CSEGLAGVNEQFF.

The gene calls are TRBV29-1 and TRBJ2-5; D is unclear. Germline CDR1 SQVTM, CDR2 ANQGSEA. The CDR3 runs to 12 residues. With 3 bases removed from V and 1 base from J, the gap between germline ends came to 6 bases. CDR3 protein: CSVDLSQETQYF. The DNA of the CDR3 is TGCAGCGTTGATCTGTCCCAAGAGACCCAGTACTTC. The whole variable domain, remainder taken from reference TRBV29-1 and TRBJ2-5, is SAVISQKPSRDICQRGTSLTIQCQVDSQVTMMFWYRQQPGQSLTLIATANQGSEATYESGFVIDKFPISRPNLTFSTLTVSNMSPEDSSIYLCSVDLSQETQYFGPGTRLLVL.

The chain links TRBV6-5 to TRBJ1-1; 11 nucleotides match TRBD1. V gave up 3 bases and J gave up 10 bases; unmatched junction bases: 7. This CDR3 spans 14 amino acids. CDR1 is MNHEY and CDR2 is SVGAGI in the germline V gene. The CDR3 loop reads CASSYRDRGTGAFF. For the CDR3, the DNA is TGTGCCAGCAGTTATCGGGACAGGGGGACCGGAGCTTTCTTT.

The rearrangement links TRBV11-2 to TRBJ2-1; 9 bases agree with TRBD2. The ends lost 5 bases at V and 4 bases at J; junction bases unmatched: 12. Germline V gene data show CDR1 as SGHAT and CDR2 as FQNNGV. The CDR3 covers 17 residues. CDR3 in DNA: TGTGCCAGCAGCCCTCGGGGTAGCGGGGGTTTATACAATGAGCAGTTCTTC. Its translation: CASSPRGSGGLYNEQFF.

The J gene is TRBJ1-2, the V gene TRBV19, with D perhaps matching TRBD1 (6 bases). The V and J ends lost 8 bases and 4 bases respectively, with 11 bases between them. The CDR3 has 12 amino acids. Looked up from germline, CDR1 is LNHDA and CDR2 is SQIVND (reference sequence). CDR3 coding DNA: TGTGCCAGTCGGACAGCCTCCTATGGCTACACCTTC. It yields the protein CASRTASYGYTF.

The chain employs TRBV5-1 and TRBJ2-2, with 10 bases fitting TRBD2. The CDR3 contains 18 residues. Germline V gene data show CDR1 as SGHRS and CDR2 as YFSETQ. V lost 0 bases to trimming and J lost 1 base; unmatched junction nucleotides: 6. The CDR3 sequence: CASSLELAGALNTGELFF. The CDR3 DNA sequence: TGCGCCAGCAGCTTGGAGCTAGCGGGGGCCCTGAACACCGGGGAGCTGTTTTTT.

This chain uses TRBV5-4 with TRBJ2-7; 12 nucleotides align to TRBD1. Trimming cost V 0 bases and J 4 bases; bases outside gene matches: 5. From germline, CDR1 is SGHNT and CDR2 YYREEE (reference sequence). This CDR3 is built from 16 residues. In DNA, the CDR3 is TGTGCCAGCAGCTTGGGCGGGACAGGGGGCCTGTACGAGCAGTACTTC. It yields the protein CASSLGGTGGLYEQYF. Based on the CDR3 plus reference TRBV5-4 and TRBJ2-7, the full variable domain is ETGVTQSPTHLIKTRGQQVTLRCSSQSGHNTVSWYQQALGQGPQFIFQYYREEENGRGNFPPRFSGLQFPNYSSELNVNALELDDSALYLCASSLGGTGGLYEQYFGPGTRLTVT.

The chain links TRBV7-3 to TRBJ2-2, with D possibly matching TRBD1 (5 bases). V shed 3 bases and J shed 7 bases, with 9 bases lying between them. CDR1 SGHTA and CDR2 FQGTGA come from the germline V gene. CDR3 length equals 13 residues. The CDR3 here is CASSFSGNGELFF. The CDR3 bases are TGTGCCAGCAGCTTCTCAGGGAACGGGGAGCTGTTTTTT.

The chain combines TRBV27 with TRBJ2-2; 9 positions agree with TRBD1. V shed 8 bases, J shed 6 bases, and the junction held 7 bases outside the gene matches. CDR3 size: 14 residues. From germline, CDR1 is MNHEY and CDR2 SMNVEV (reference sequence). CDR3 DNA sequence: TGTGCCAGCCGGACAGGGGCCGGGCCCGGGGAGCTGTTTTTT. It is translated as CASRTGAGPGELFF.

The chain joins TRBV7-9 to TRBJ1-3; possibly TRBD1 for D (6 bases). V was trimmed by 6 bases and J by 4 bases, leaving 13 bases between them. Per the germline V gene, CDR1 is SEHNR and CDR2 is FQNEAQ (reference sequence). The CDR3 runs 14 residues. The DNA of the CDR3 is TGTGCCAGCAGTCGACTGACAGGAGGAAACACCATATATTTT. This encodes CASSRLTGGNTIYF.

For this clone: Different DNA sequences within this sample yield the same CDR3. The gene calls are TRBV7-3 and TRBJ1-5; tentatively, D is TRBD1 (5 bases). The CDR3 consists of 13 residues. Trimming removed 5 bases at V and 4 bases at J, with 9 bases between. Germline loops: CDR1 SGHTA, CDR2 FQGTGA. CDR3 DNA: TGTGCCAGCAGCCTGGGGCCAAATCAGCCCCAGCATTTT. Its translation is CASSLGPNQPQHF.

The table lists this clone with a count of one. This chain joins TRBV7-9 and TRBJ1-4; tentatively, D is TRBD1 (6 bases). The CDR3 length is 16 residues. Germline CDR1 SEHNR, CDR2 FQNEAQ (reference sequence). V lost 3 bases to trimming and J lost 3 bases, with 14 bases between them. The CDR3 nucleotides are TGTGCCAGCAGCTTGGGGGAGGGGGGGCCTAATGAAAAACTGTTTTTT. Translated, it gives CASSLGEGGPNEKLFF. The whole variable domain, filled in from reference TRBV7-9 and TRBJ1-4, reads DTGVSQNPRHKITKRGQNVTFRCDPISEHNRLYWYRQTLGQGPEFLTYFQNEAQLEKSRLLSDRFSAERPKGSFSTLEIQRTEQGDSAMYLCASSLGEGGPNEKLFFGSGTQLSVL.

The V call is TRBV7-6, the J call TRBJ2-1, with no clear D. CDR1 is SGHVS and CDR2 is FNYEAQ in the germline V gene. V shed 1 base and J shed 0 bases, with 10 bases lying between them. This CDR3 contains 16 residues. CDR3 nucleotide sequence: TGTGCCAGCAGCTTAGGGGCAGCCACCTCCTACAATGAGCAGTTCTTC. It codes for CASSLGAATSYNEQFF.

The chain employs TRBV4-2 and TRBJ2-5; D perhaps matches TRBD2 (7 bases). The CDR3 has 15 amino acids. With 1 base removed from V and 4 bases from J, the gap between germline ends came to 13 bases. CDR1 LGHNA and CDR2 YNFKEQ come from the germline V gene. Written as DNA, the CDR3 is TGTGCCAGCAGCCAAGGGGAGGGGGGAACAGAGACCCAGTACTTC. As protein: CASSQGEGGTETQYF.

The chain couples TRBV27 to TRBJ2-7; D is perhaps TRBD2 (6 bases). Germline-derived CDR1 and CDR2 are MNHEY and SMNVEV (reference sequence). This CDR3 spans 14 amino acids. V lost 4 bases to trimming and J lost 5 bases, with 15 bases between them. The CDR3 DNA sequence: TGTGCCAGCAGTTCCCGCGGGATGGACCACGAGCAGTACTTC. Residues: CASSSRGMDHEQYF.

CDR3 in DNA: TGTGCCAGTAGTGTCCCGACAGGGAGAGGGCATTCACCCCTCCACTTT. The encoded protein is CASSVPTGRGHSPLHF. J is TRBJ1-6 and V is TRBV19; 7 bases fit TRBD1. J lost 8 bases, V lost 5 bases, and 12 bases had no gene match. The germline gives CDR1 LNHDA, CDR2 SQIVND (reference sequence). The CDR3 contains 16 residues.

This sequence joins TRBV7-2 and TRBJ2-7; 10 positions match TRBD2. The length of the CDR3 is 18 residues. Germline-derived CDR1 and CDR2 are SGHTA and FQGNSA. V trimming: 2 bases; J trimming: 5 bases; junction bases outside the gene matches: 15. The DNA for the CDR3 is TGTGCCAGCAGCTTACGAGGTTTCCCTAGCGGGGGTCTAGACGAGCAGTACTTC. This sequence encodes CASSLRGFPSGGLDEQYF.

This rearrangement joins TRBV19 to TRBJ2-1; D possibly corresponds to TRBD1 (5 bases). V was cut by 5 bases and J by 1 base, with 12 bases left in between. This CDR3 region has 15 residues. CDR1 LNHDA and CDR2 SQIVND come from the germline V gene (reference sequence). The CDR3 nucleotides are TGTGCCAGTAGTCCTGGATCAGGGTCCTACAATGAGCAGTTCTTC. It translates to CASSPGSGSYNEQFF.

The CDR3 DNA sequence: TGTGCCAGCAGCTTAGGGCCGAATCAGCCCCAGCATTTT. Translating it yields CASSLGPNQPQHF. The chain is built from TRBV7-6 and TRBJ1-5; no firm D call. Between the trimmed V and J ends, which lost 1 base and 4 bases, there was a span of 5 bases. In germline, CDR1 is SGHVS, CDR2 FNYEAQ. This CDR3 comprises 13 residues.

The CDR3 here is CASRKDSSGNTIYF. Written as DNA, the CDR3 is TGTGCCAGCAGGAAGGACTCCTCTGGAAACACCATATATTTT. The V and J genes are TRBV9 and TRBJ1-3; D is ambiguous. This CDR3 comprises 14 residues. Germline V gene lookup returns CDR1 SGDLS and CDR2 YYNGEE. With 5 bases removed from V and 0 bases from J, the gap between germline ends came to 9 bases.

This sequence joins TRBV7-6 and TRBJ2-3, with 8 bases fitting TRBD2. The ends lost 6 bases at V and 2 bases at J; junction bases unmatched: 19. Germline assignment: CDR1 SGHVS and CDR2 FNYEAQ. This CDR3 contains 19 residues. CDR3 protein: CASRRGRGGRGRDTDTQYF. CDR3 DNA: TGTGCCAGCAGGAGGGGACGGGGGGGCCGCGGCCGGGACACAGATACGCAGTATTTT.

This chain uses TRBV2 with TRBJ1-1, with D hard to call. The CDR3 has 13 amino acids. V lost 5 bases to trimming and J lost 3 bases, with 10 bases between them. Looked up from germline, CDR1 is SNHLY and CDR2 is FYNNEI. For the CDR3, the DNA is TGTGCCAGCAGTCGGACGGGATACACTGAAGCTTTCTTT. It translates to CASSRTGYTEAFF.

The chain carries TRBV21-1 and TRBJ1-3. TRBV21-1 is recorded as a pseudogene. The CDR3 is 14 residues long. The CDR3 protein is CASSHRTGGNTIYF. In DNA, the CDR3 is TGTGCCAGCAGCCATCGTACGGGTGGAAACACCATATATTTT.

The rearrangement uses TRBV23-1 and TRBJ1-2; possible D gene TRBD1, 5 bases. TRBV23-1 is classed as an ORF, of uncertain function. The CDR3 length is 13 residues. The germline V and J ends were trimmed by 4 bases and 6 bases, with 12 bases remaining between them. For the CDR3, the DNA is TGCGCCAGCAGTCCGGGACTTGGTAATGGCTACACCTTC. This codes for CASSPGLGNGYTF.

CDR3 protein: CASDKGLSTYNEQFF. CDR3 in DNA: TGTGCTAGTGACAAGGGACTATCCACCTACAATGAGCAGTTCTTC. The chain has TRBV12-5 and TRBJ2-1; 7 nucleotides align to TRBD2. Germline CDR1 and CDR2: LGHNT and FRNRAP. Germline trimming cut 7 bases from V and 2 bases from J; bases unmatched to any gene: 8. The CDR3 totals 15 residues.

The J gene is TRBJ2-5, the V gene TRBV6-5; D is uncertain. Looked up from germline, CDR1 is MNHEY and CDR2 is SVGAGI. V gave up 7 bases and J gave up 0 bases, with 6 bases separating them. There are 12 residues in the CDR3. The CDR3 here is CASTRDQETQYF. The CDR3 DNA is TGTGCCAGCACCCGTGACCAAGAGACCCAGTACTTC.

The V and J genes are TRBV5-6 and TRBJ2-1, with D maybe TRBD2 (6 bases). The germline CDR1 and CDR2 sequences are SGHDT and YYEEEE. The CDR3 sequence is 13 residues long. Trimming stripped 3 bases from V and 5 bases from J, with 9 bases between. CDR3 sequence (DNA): TGTGCCAGCAGCTCCGCGGGGAACAATGAGCAGTTCTTC. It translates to CASSSAGNNEQFF.